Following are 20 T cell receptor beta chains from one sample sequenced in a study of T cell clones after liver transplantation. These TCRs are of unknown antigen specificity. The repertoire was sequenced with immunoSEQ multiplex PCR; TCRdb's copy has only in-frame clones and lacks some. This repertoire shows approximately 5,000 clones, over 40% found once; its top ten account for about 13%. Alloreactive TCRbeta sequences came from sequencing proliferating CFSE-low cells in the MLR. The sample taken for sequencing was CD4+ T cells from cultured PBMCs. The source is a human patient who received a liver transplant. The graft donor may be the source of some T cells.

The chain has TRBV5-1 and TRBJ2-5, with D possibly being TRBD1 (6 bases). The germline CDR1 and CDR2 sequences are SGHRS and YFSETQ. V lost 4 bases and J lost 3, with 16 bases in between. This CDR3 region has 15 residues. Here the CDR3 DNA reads TGCGCCAGCAGCCCTAACACAGGGACGAAAGAGACCCAGTACTTC. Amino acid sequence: CASSPNTGTKETQYF. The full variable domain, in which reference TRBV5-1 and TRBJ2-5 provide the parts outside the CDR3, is KAGVTQTPRYLIKTRGQQVTLSCSPISGHRSVSWYQQTPGQGLQFLFEYFSETQRNKGNFPGRFSGRQFSNSRSEMNVSTLELGDSALYLCASSPNTGTKETQYFGPGTRLLVL.

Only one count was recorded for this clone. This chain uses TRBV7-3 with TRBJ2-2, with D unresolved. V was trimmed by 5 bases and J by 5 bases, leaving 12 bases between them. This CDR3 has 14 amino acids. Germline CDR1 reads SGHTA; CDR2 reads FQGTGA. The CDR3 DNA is TGTGCCAGCAGCCAGTCCCTTGGGACCGGGGAGCTGTTTTTT. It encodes CASSQSLGTGELFF.

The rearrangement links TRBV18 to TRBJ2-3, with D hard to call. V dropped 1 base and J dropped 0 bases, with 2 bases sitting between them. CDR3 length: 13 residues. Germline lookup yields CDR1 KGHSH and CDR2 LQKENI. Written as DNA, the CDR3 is TGTGCCAGCTCACCACAGAGCACAGATACGCAGTATTTT. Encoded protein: CASSPQSTDTQYF. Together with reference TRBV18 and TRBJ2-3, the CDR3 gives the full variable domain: NAGVMQNPRHLVRRRGQEARLRCSPMKGHSHVYWYRQLPEEGLKFMVYLQKENIIDESGMPKERFSAEFPKEGPSILRIQQVVRGDSAAYFCASSPQSTDTQYFGPGTRLTVL.

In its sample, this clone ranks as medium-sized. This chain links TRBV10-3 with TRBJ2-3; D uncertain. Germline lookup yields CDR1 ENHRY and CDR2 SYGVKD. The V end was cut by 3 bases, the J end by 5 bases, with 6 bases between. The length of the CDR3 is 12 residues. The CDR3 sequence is CAISDYGDTQYF. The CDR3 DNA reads TGTGCCATCAGTGACTACGGAGATACGCAGTATTTT.

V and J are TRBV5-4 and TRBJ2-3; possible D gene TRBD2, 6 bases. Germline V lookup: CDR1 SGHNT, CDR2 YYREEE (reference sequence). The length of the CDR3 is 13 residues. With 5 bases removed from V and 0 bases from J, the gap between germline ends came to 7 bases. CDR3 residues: CASSSGSTDTQYF. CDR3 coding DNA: TGTGCCAGCAGTAGCGGTAGCACAGATACGCAGTATTTT.

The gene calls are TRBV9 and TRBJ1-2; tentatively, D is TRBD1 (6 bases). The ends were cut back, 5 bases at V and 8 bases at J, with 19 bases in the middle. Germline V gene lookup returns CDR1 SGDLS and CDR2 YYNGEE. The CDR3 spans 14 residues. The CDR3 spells CASSRDWGAEGYTF. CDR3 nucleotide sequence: TGTGCCAGCAGTAGGGACTGGGGGGCCGAAGGCTACACCTTC.

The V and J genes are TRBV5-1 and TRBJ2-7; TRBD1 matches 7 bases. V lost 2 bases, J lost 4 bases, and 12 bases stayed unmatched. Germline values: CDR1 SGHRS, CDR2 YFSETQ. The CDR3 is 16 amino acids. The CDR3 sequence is CASSFAPGTDFYEQYF. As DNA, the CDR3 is TGCGCCAGCAGCTTCGCGCCCGGGACAGATTTTTACGAGCAGTACTTC.

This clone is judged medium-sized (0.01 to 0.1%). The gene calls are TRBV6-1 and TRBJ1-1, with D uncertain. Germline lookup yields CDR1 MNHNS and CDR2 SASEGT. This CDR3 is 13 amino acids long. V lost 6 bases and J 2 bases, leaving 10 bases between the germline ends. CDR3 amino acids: CASSKHFNTEAFF. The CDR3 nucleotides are TGTGCCAGCAGCAAACACTTCAACACTGAAGCTTTCTTT.

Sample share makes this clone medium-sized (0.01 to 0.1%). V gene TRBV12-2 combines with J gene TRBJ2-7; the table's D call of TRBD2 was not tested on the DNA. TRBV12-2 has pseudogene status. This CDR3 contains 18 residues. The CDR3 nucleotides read TGTGCAAGTCGCTTAGTAAGTCGAGCGGGAGAGAGAGTATACGAGCAGTACTTC. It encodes CASRLVSRAGERVYEQYF.

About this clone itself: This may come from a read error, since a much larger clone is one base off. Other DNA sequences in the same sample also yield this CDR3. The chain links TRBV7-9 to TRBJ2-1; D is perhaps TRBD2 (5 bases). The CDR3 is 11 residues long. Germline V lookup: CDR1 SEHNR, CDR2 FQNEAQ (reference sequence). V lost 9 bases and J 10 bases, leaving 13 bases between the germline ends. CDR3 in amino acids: CASSPWEEQFF. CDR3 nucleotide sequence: TGTGCCAGTAGCCCTTGGGAGGAGCAGTTCTTC.

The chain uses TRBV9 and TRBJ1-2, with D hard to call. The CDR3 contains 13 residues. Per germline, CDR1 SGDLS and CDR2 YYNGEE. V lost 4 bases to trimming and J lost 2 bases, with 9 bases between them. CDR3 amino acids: CASSRDENYGYTF. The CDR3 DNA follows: TGTGCCAGCAGCCGTGACGAGAACTATGGCTACACCTTC.

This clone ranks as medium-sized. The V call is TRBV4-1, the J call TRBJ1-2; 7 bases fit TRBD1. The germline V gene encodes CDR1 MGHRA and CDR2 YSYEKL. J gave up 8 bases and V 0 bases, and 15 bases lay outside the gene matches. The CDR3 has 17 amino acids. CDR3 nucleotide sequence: TGCGCCAGCAGCCAAGATGACGATACAGGGGTTTTGGAAGGCTACACCTTC. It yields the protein CASSQDDDTGVLEGYTF.

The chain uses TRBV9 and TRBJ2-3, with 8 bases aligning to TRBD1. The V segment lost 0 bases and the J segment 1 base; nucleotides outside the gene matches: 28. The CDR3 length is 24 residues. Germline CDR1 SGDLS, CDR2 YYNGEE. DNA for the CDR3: TGTGCCAGCAGCGTAGCATCAGGGACAGGCACCTCCCGGGCCCCGGCGGGCCGCACAGATACGCAGTATTTT. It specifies CASSVASGTGTSRAPAGRTDTQYF.

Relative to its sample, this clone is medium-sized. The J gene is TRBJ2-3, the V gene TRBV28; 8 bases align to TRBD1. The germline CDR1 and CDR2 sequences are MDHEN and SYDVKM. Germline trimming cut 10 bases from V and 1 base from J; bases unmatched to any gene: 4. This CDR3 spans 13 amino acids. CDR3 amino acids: CAISTGGTDTQYF. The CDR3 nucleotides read TGTGCCATATCGACAGGGGGCACAGATACGCAGTATTTT.

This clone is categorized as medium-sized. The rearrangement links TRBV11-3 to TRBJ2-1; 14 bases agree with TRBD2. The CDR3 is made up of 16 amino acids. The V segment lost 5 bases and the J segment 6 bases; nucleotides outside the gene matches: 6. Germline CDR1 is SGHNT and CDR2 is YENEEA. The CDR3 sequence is CASSPMGTSGSNEQFF. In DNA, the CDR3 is TGTGCCAGCAGCCCGATGGGGACTAGCGGGAGCAATGAGCAGTTCTTC.

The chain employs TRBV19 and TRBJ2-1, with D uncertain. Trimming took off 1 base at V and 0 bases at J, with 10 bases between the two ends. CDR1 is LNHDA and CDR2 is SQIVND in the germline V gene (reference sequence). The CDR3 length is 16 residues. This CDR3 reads CASSIGIVRSYNEQFF. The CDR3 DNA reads TGTGCCAGTAGTATAGGTATTGTGCGCTCCTACAATGAGCAGTTCTTC.

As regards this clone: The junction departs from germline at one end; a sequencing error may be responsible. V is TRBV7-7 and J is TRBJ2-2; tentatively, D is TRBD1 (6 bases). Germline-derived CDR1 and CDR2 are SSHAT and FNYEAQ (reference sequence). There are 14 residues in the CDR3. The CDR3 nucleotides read TGTGCTAGCAGGAGTTCAGGGGCCACCGGGGAGCTGTTTTTT. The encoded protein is CASRSSGATGELFF.

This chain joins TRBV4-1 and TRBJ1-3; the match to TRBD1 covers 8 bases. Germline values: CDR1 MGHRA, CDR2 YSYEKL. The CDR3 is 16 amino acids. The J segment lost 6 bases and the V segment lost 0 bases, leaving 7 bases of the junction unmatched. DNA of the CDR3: TGCGCCAGCAGCCAAGATTGGACAGGGCGTCTAAACACCATATATTTT. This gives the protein CASSQDWTGRLNTIYF.

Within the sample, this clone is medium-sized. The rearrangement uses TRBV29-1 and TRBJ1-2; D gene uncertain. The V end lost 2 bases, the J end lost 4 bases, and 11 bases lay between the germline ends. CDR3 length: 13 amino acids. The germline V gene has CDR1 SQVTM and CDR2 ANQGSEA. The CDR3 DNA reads TGCAGCGTTGAAAGGGATTTTGGCTATGGCTACACCTTC. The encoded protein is CSVERDFGYGYTF.

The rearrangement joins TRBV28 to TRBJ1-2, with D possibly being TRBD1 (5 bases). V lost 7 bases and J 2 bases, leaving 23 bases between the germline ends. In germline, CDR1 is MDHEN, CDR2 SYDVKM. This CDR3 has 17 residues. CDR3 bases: TGTGCCAGCAACCGGAGGAGGGACGGACCCAGAAACTATGGCTACACCTTC. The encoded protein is CASNRRRDGPRNYGYTF.